This T cell receptor (beta chain) was sequenced during a study of cytomegalovirus exposure and HLA in healthy donors. Study outcomes and limitations: For cytomegalovirus status, the classifier reportedly gave diagnoses with high specificity and sensitivity. The authors later linked a missense DCLRE1C variant to TCR beta V- and J-gene trimming.

Note on this clone: As yet, its antigen is unknown.

V was pared by 3 bases and J by 5 bases, with 3 bases of the junction left unmatched. CDR3 length: 13 amino acids. Germline V gene data show CDR1 as PRHDT and CDR2 as FYEKMQ (reference sequence). Vbeta (60) and Jbeta (13) primers were used in the PCR. Sequenced by immunoSEQ multiplex PCR; TCRdb stores in-frame clones only, minus some. This sample has 80,000 to 100,000 clones; roughly 83% occur once, and the top ten carry around 3%. The sequencing input was PBMCs. The origin of this receptor is a male donor in good health and CMV-seropositive. V is TRBV13 and J is TRBJ2-5; 7 nucleotides align to TRBD2. The CDR3 protein is CASSFKGGETQYF. DNA for the CDR3: TGTGCCAGCAGCTTCAAGGGAGGGGAGACCCAGTACTTC. The full variable domain, completed using reference TRBV13 and TRBJ2-5, is AAGVIQSPRHLIKEKRETATLKCYPIPRHDTVYWYQQGPGQDPQFLISFYEKMQSDKGSIPDRFSAQQFSDYHSELNMSSLELGDSALYFCASSFKGGETQYFGPGTRLLVL.